A selection of T cell receptor beta chains follows, all from one sample in a study of shared clonotypes between healthy human individuals. Profiled with immunoSEQ multiplex PCR; TCRdb holds only in-frame clones, not every one. The sample lists some 2.3 million clones; about 92% were seen once. Input material: naive CD4+ T cells from PBMCs. These receptors were obtained from a man younger than 30 in good health. Some clones in this sample may be carry-over from other donors' samples. Each CDR3 is given without its conserved first and last residue. Each record gives: J gene, V gene, CDR3 protein.

>TRBJ2-5|TRBV28
ASSLRLAGVAETQY
>TRBJ1-1|TRBV18
ASSPPSGRNTEAF
>TRBJ1-1|TRBV7-9
ASSFRQVAEYTEAF
>TRBJ1-3|TRBV9
ASSAHSGTAGNTIY
>TRBJ1-5|TRBV6-5
ASSRTGRNQPQH
>TRBJ1-2|TRBV30
AWRLARQVGGYT
>TRBJ2-7|TRBV5-1
ASSRGTGNYEQY
>TRBJ2-7|TRBV28
ASSLVRAEITEGVRDYEQY
>TRBJ2-1|TRBV28
ASRTSLPNEQF
>TRBJ2-7|TRBV27
ATGGQGVSYEQY
>TRBJ1-1|TRBV19
ASSISVRTEAF
>TRBJ1-3|TRBV7-9
ASSLYRGDSGNTIY
>TRBJ1-1|TRBV10-3
AISESVVNTEAF
>TRBJ2-3|TRBV2
ASSEALPGTGSSTDTQY
>TRBJ1-2|TRBV19
ASSFSDRANGYT
>TRBJ1-1|TRBV20-1
SARPHTEAF
>TRBJ1-4|TRBV4-1
ASSQIPSVEKLF
>TRBJ2-3|TRBV5-6
ASSYFRTDTQY
>TRBJ2-5|TRBV5-1
ASSFWGDQETQY
>TRBJ2-3|TRBV7-8
ASSPGAQDTQY
>TRBJ2-3|TRBV7-2
ASSLAGTGGTDTQY
>TRBJ1-5|TRBV2
ASSEDRGQRPQH
>TRBJ2-4|TRBV5-5
ASSLVGPPGAQY
>TRBJ2-1|TRBV5-4
ASSFQGSQGNEQF
>TRBJ1-4|TRBV2
ASNRPGGSNEKLF
>TRBJ1-2|TRBV6-1
ASLHSGKDYGYT
>TRBJ1-2|TRBV4-1
ASSQPGTGYGYT
>TRBJ2-1|TRBV7-3
ASSPDGGERNYNEQF
>TRBJ2-7|TRBV7-6
ASSPRLAGGGLHEQY
>TRBJ1-4|TRBV4-1
ASRLTEMNEKLF
>TRBJ1-1|TRBV21-1
ASLFLRFMNTEAF
>TRBJ1-1|TRBV10-1
ASRKNQNTEAF
>TRBJ2-3|TRBV14
ASSLIYSPVDTQY
>TRBJ2-2|TRBV11-3
ASSSHFDANTGELF
>TRBJ2-1|TRBV28
ASSPAGPYNEQF
>TRBJ2-1|TRBV9
ASSTAVYNEQF
>TRBJ2-1|TRBV29-1
SVTQGWYNEQF
>TRBJ1-5|TRBV5-5
ASSFWVGNQPQH
>TRBJ1-2|TRBV28
ASTGDRGSGYT
>TRBJ2-5|TRBV2
ASRGSGSRGIGETQY
>TRBJ2-3|TRBV28
ASNPARLAGVTDTQY
>TRBJ1-5|TRBV5-1
ASSETGNGQPQH
>TRBJ1-2|TRBV2
ASSESSDNYGYT
>TRBJ1-4|TRBV4-1
ASSQPARGQGARGKLF
>TRBJ2-2|TRBV19
ASSPGTVNTGELF